This is a list of T cell receptor beta chains from one sample in a study. TCRdb redid the calling of the reads with MiXCR, one entry per CDR3 protein. This table has some 5,200 distinct CDR3 sequences, around 9.1% appearing once. The sample comprised CD4+ T cells from synovial fluid. The receptor set was obtained from a human donor with rheumatoid arthritis. The conserved cysteine and the conserved F or W are not part of the CDR3 here. Clone sizes are given selectively: once, few, many, or a class where the clone is expanded.

>TRBJ2-3|TRBV5-1|many
ASSLGATLADTQY
>TRBJ2-7|TRBV11-2|few
ASSLLGGTYEQY
>TRBJ1-1|TRBV12-3/TRBV12-4|.
ASSVNWGGTEAF
>TRBJ2-2|TRBV7-9|medium-sized
AIQPPKTSPANTGELF
>TRBJ2-7|TRBV10-3|.
AIRGGQVGGEQY
>TRBJ2-1|TRBV5-1|medium-sized
ASSSGRKGGEQF
>TRBJ2-7|TRBV11-2|many
ASSLEAPGLAAPYEQY
>TRBJ2-7|TRBV18|.
ASSPLPDGREQY
>TRBJ2-3|TRBV20-1|many
SAPTGGTSGATDTDTQY
>TRBJ2-1|TRBV9|many
ASSGLNSAAYNEQF
>TRBJ2-3|TRBV6-6|medium-sized
ASSSGQATASTDTQY
>TRBJ2-3|TRBV28|many
ASSLGGTATDTQY
>TRBJ2-3|TRBV3-1|medium-sized
ASSQDIVGGTDTQY
>TRBJ1-2|TRBV6-1|medium-sized
ASRRDRANYGYT
>TRBJ2-7|TRBV28|medium-sized
ASSDGLAGEEDEQY
>TRBJ2-2|TRBV5-1|medium-sized
ASRVLSGSTVTGELF
>TRBJ2-5|TRBV12-3/TRBV12-4|many
ASSFVLAEETQY
>TRBJ2-7|TRBV20-1|medium-sized
SARAMTGVAGKDEQY
>TRBJ2-1|TRBV10-3|medium-sized
AISEGTGSVHGEQF
>TRBJ2-7|TRBV10-3|many
AISEGDLSYEQY
>TRBJ2-2|TRBV18|medium-sized
ASSPGVQREAGELF
>TRBJ2-3|TRBV18|many
ASSLGGPSLTDTQY
>TRBJ1-2|TRBV3-1|medium-sized
ASSQDQSDRAYT
>TRBJ2-3|TRBV28|.
ASSLSLLDTQY
>TRBJ1-4|TRBV27|.
ASSLSGTNEKLF
>TRBJ1-2|TRBV10-3|many
AINTGSGGYT
>TRBJ2-5|TRBV7-7|.
ASSLSGPTVWETQY
>TRBJ2-3|TRBV11-3|.
ASSPLGGGTDTQY
>TRBJ2-7|TRBV24-1|few
ATSLSGGEQY
>TRBJ2-1|TRBV5-1|medium-sized
ASSLLAGVYNEQF
>TRBJ2-2|TRBV18|medium-sized
ASSNHDVTAAGELF
>TRBJ2-1|TRBV28|medium-sized
ASSRGTSSHSYNEQF
>TRBJ2-1|TRBV7-9|.
ASSLRQAYNEQF
>TRBJ1-1|TRBV6-1|many
ASSEVVAF
>TRBJ1-1|TRBV7-9|medium-sized
ASSLAWGTAEAF
>TRBJ2-1|TRBV12-3/TRBV12-4|medium-sized
ASSSGTGVYNEQF
>TRBJ2-5|TRBV18|many
ASSQGAGGQETQY
>TRBJ1-4|TRBV30|many
AWSPGGSKKLF
>TRBJ1-1|TRBV11-3|.
ASSLDLTEAF
>TRBJ1-1|TRBV15|many
ATSRDLSNTEAF
>TRBJ2-3|TRBV18|medium-sized
ASSLNGQTGDTQY
>TRBJ2-1|TRBV7-2|.
ASSLVSNYNEQF
>TRBJ2-3|TRBV18|.
ASSLHEQLVSTDTQY
>TRBJ2-1|TRBV12-3/TRBV12-4|many
ASSLDGNSYNEQF
>TRBJ2-7|TRBV18|medium-sized
ASSGTGTGPYEQY
>TRBJ2-7|TRBV3-1|.
ASSQDLVAAREQY
>TRBJ2-1|TRBV18|few
ASSPGTGGREQF
>TRBJ1-1|TRBV6-2/TRBV6-3|.
ASNQYTEAF
>TRBJ2-7|TRBV6-1|many
ASVSGEISYEQY
>TRBJ2-7|TRBV18|medium-sized
ASSPQGGAAGGEQY
>TRBJ1-5|TRBV12-3/TRBV12-4|.
ASSLRQHYSNQPQH
>TRBJ2-1|TRBV5-4|many
ASSGGGSSYNEQF